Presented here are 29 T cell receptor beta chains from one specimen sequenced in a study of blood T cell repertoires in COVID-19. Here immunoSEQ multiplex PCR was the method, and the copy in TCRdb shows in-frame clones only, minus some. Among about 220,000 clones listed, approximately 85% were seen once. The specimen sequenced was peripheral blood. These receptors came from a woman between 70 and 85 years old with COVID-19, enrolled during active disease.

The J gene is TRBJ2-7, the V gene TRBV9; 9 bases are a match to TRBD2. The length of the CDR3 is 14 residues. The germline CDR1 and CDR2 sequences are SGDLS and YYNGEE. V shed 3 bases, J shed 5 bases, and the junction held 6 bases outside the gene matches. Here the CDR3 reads CASSAAGGFHEQYF. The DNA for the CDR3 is TGTGCCAGCAGCGCAGCGGGGGGTTTCCACGAGCAGTACTTC.

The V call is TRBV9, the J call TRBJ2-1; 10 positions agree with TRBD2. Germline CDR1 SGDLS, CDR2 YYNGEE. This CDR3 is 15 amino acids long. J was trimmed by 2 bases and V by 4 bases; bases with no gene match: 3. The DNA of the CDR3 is TGTGCCAGCAGCTCTCTAGCGGGGGCCTACAATGAGCAGTTCTTC. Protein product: CASSSLAGAYNEQFF.

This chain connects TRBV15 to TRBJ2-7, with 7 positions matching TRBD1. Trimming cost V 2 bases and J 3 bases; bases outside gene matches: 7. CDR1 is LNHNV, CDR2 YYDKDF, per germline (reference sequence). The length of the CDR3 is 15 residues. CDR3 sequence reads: CATSRHPTGYYEQYF. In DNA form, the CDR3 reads TGTGCCACCAGCAGACACCCGACAGGGTACTACGAGCAGTACTTC.

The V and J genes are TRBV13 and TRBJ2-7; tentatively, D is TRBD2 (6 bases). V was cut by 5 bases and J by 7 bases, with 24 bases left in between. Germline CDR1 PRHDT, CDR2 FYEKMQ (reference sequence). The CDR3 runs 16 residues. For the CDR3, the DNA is TGTGCCAGCAGCCTACCCCGCGCGGAGGGGCGGTGGGAGCAGTACTTC. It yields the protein CASSLPRAEGRWEQYF.

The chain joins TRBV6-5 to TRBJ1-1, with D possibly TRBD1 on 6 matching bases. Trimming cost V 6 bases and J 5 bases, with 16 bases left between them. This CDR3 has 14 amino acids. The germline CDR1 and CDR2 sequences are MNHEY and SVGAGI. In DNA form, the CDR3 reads TGTGCCAGCAGCCCGAGGGGGGGGCGGACTGAAGCTTTCTTT. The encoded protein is CASSPRGGRTEAFF.

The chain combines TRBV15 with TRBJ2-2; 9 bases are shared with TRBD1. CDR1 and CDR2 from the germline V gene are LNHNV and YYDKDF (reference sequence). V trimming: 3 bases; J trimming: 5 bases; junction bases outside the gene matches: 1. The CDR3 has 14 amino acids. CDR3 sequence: CATSRDRGTGELFF. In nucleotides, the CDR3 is TGTGCCACCAGCAGGGACAGGGGAACCGGGGAGCTGTTTTTT.

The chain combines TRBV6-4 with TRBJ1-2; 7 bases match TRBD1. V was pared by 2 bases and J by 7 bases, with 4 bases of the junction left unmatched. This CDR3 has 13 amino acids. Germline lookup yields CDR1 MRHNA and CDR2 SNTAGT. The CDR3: CASSDGQGVGYTF. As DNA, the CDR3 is TGTGCCAGCAGTGACGGCCAGGGGGTTGGCTACACCTTC.

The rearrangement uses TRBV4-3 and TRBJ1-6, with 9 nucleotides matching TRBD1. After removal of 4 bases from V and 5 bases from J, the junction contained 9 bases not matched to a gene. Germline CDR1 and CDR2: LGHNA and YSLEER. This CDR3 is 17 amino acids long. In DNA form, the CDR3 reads TGCGCCAGCAGCCCCTCCTGGACAGGGGTGGATAATTCACCCCTCCACTTT. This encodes CASSPSWTGVDNSPLHF.

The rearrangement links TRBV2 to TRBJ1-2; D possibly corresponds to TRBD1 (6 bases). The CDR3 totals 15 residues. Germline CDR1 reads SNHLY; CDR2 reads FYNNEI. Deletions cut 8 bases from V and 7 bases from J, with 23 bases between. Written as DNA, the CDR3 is TGTGCCAGCGGGGAGGAGGGGGGACTAGCTGTTGGCTACACCTTC. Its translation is CASGEEGGLAVGYTF.

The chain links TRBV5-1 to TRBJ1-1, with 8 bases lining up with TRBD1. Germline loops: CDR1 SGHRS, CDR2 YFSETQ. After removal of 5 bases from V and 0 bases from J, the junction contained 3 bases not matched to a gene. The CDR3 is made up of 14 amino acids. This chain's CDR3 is CASRSTGVNTEAFF. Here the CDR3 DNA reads TGCGCCAGCAGGTCGACAGGGGTGAACACTGAAGCTTTCTTT.

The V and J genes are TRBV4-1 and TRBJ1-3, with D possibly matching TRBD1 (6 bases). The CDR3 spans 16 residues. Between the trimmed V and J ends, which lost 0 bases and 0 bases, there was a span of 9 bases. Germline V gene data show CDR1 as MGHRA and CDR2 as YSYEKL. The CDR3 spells CASSQEGTNSGNTIYF. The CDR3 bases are TGCGCCAGCAGCCAAGAAGGGACAAACTCTGGAAACACCATATATTTT.

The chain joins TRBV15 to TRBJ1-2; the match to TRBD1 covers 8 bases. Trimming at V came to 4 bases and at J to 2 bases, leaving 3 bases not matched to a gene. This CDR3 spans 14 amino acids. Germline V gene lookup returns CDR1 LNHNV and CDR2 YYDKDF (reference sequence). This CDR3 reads CATSKGQGNYGYTF. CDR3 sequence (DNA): TGTGCCACCAGCAAAGGACAGGGCAACTATGGCTACACCTTC.

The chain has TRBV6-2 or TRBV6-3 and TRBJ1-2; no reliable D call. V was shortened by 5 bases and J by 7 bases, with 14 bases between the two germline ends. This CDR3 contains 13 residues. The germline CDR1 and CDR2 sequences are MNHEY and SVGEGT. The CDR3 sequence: CASSLLVPSGYTF. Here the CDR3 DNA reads TGTGCCAGCAGTCTACTTGTTCCGAGTGGCTACACCTTC.

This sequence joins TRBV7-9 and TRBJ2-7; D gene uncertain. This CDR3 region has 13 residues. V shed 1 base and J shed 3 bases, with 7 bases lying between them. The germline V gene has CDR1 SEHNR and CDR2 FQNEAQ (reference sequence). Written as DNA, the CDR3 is TGTGCCAGCAGCTTAGGGGCAGGCTACGAGCAGTACTTC. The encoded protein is CASSLGAGYEQYF. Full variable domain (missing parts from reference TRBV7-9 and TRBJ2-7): DTGVSQNPRHKITKRGQNVTFRCDPISEHNRLYWYRQTLGQGPEFLTYFQNEAQLEKSRLLSDRFSAERPKGSFSTLEIQRTEQGDSAMYLCASSLGAGYEQYFGPGTRLTVT.

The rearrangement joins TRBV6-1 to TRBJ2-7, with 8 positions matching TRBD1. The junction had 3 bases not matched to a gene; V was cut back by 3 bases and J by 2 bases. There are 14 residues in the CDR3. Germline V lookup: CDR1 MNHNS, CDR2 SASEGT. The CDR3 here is CASSETGDAYEQYF. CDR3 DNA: TGTGCCAGCAGTGAGACAGGGGACGCCTACGAGCAGTACTTC.

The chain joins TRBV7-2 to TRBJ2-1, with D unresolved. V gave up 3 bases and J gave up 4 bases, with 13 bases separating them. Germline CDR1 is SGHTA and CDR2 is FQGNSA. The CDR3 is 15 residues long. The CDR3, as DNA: TGTGCCAGCAGCTTTAAACAGTTTGTTTACAATGAGCAGTTCTTC. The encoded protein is CASSFKQFVYNEQFF.

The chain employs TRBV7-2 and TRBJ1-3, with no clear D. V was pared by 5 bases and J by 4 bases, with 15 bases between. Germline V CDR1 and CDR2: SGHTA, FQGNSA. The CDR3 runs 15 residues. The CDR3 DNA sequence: TGTGCCAGCAGCCCCCGGGTCCTTCGGGGAAACACCATATATTTT. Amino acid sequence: CASSPRVLRGNTIYF.

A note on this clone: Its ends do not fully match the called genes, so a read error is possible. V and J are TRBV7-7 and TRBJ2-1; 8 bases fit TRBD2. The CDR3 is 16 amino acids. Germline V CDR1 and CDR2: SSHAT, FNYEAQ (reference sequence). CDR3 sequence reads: CASSPFGLASYNEQFF. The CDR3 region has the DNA TGTGCTAGCAGCCCCTTCGGACTAGCCTCCTACAATGAGCAGTTCTTC.

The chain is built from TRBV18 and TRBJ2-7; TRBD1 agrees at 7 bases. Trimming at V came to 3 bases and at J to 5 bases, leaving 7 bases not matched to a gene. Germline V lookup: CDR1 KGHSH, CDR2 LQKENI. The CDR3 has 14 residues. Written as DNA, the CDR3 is TGTGCCAGCTCACCGAGGACAGGTAACCACGAGCAGTACTTC. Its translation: CASSPRTGNHEQYF.

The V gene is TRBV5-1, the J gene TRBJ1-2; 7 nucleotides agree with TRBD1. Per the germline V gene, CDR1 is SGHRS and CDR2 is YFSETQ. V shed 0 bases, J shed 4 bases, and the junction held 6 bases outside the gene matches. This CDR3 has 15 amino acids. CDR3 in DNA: TGCGCCAGCAGCTTGGGTGGACAGGCGACCTATGGCTACACCTTC. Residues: CASSLGGQATYGYTF.

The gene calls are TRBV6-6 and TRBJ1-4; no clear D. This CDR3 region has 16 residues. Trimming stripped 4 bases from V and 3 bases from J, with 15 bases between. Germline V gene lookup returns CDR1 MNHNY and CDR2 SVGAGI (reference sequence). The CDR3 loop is CASSSYPDGSNEKLFF. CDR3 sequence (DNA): TGTGCCAGCAGTTCCTACCCCGACGGGTCTAATGAAAAACTGTTTTTT.

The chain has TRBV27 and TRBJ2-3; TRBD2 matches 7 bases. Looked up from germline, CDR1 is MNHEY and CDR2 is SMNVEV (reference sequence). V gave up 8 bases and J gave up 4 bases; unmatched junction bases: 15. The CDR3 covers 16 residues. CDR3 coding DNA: TGTGCCAGCGGGCACACGGGGGGAGGGATCGCAGATACGCAGTATTTT. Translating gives CASGHTGGGIADTQYF.

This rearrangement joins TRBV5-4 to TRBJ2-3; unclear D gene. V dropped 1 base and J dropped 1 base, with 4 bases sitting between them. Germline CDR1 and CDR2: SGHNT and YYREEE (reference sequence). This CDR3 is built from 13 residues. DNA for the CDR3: TGTGCCAGCAGCTTGTTCGGCACAGATACGCAGTATTTT. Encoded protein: CASSLFGTDTQYF.

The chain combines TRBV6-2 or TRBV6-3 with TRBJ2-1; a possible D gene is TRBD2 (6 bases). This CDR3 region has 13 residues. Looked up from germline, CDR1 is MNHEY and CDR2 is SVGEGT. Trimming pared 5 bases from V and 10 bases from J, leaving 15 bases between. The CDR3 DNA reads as TGTGCCAGCAGTGTCCTGGAGGGCGGGGAGCAGTTCTTC. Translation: CASSVLEGGEQFF.

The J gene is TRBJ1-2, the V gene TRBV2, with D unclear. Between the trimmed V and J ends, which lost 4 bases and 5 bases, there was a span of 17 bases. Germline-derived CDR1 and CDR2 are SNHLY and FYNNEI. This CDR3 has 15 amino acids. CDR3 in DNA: TGTGCCAGCAGTGTTAGCTCTGATCCTTCGTATGGCTACACCTTC. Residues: CASSVSSDPSYGYTF.

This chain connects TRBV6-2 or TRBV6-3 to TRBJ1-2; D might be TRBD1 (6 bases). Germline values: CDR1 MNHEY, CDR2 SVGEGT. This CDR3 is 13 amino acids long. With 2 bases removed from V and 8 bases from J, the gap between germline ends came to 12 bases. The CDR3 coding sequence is TGTGCCAGCAGTTACGGTGCGCAGGGGGGCTACACCTTC. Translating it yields CASSYGAQGGYTF.

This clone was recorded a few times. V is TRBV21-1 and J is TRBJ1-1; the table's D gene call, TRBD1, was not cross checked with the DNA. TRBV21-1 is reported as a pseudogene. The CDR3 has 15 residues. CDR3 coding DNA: TGTGCCAGCAGCAAAAAAGTAGGCAGGGATACTGAAGCTTTCTTT. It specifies CASSKKVGRDTEAFF.

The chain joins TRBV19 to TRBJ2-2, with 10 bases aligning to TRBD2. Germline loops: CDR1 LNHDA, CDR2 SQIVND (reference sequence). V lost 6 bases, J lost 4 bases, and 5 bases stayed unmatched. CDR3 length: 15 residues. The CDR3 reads CASRGLAAITGELFF. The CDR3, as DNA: TGTGCCAGTAGAGGACTAGCGGCAATCACCGGGGAGCTGTTTTTT.

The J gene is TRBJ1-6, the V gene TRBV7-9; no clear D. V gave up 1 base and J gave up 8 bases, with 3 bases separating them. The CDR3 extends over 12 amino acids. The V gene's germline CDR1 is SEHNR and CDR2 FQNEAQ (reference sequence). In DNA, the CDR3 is TGTGCCAGCAGCTTAGAGCATTCACCCCTCCACTTT. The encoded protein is CASSLEHSPLHF.